The 4 T cell receptor beta chains presented below share a single source sample, sequenced in a study of monozygotic twins with inflammatory bowel disease. TCRdb processed the 5' RACE reads again and assigns one entry to each CDR3 protein, with no DNA. Its table records roughly 330,000 distinct CDR3 sequences. Material: blood. The receptors shown here come from a human donor with ulcerative colitis or Crohn's disease, or a healthy co-twin of an affected twin (not recorded which).

The chain recombines TRBV9 with TRBJ2-5; TCRdb's D gene call, TRBD2, goes unchecked for lack of DNA. The germline gives CDR1 SGDLS, CDR2 YYNGEE. There are 18 residues in the CDR3. The CDR3 protein is CASSVDPGLAGGQETQYF. Looking up the rest from reference TRBV9 and TRBJ2-5 gives the full variable domain: DSGVTQTPKHLITATGQRVTLRCSPRSGDLSVYWYQQSLDQGLQFLIQYYNGEERAKGNILERFSAQQFPDLHSELNLSSLELGDSALYFCASSVDPGLAGGQETQYFGPGTRLLVL.

The chain uses TRBV6-1 and TRBJ1-5. The germline V gene encodes CDR1 MNHNS and CDR2 SASEGT. This CDR3 has 17 residues. The CDR3 loop reads CASSERSAGVNNQPQHF.

The chain combines TRBV24-1 with TRBJ2-1; TCRdb calls TRBD1, which cannot be checked without DNA. The CDR3 extends over 17 amino acids. The germline CDR1 and CDR2 sequences are KGHDR and SFDVKD. The CDR3 sequence is CATSDARPGQDYNEQFF.

This rearrangement joins TRBV5-1 to TRBJ1-4; TCRdb's D gene call, TRBD1, goes unchecked for lack of DNA. CDR1 and CDR2 (germline): SGHRS, YFSETQ. The CDR3 runs 15 residues. The CDR3: CASRGQPTTNEKLFF.